This TCR beta chain was sequenced for a study of blood T cell repertoires in COVID-19. CDR3 length equals 17 residues. Per germline, CDR1 SGHVS and CDR2 FNYEAQ. The V segment lost 1 base and the J segment 1 base; nucleotides outside the gene matches: 5. Clones were sequenced by immunoSEQ multiplex PCR, and TCRdb holds only the in-frame ones, with some missing. This sample has roughly 70,000 clones; approximately 73% occur once, and the top ten carry under 15%. The sample consisted of peripheral blood. This clonotype originated in a man between 60 and 70 years old with COVID-19, enrolled during active disease. V gene TRBV7-6 combines with J gene TRBJ2-5, with 11 bases identical to TRBD2. CDR3 loop: CASSLELAGEIQETQYF. DNA for the CDR3: TGTGCCAGCAGCTTAGAACTAGCGGGGGAGATCCAAGAGACCCAGTACTTC.